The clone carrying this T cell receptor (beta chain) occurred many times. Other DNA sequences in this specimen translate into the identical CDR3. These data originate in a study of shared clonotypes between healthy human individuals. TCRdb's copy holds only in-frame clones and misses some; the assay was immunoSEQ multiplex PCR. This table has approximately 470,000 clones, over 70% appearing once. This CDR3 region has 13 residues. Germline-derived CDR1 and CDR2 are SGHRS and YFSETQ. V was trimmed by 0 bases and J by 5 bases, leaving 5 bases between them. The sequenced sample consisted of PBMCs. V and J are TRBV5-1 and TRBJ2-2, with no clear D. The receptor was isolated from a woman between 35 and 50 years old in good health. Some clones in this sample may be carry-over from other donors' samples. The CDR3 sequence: CASSLGHTGELFF. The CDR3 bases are TGCGCCAGCAGCTTGGGGCATACCGGGGAGCTGTTTTTT.